This is a list of T cell receptor beta chains from one sample in a study of blood T cells in healthy people across ages. A single record per CDR3 protein comes from TCRdb applying MiXCR to the 5' RACE reads. Here the sample spans hundreds of thousands of distinct CDR3 sequences, about 24% being singletons. Sample: blood. The source of these receptors is a man between 65 and 80 years old in good health. The CDR3 runs from the conserved cysteine through the conserved F or W. D genes are given only for firm matches. Only part of the rows carry a size: once, few, many, or a class if the clone is expanded.

16	-	TRBD2	TRBV4-1	TRBJ2-5	CASSQEGLAPQETQYF	TGCGCCAGCAGCCAAGAGGGACTAGCGCCCCAAGAGACCCAGTACTTC
13	-	-	TRBV10-3	TRBJ2-3	CAISEGVRDTQYF	TGTGCCATCAGTGAGGGAGTCCGGGATACGCAGTATTTT
17	-	-	TRBV11-2	TRBJ2-3	CASSFPRERAVTDTQYF	TGTGCCAGCAGCTTCCCCCGGGAAAGGGCAGTAACAGATACGCAGTATTTT
15	few	-	TRBV3-1	TRBJ1-5	CASSQWSDSNQPQHF	TGTGCCAGCAGCCAATGGTCGGATAGCAATCAGCCCCAGCATTTT
15	-	TRBD2	TRBV20-1	TRBJ2-1	CSAPKLAGDSSEQFF	TGCAGTGCTCCTAAACTAGCGGGGGATTCTTCTGAGCAGTTCTTC
14	-	-	TRBV7-9	TRBJ2-6	CASNRVSGANVLTF	TGTGCCAGTAACAGGGTTTCTGGGGCCAACGTCCTGACTTTC
11	-	-	TRBV20-1	TRBJ1-2	CSVLESYGYTF	TGCAGTGTGCTGGAAAGCTATGGCTACACCTTC
18	many	-	TRBV5-1	TRBJ1-2	CASSLDPGMSYGDYGYTF	TGCGCCAGCAGCTTGGATCCAGGCATGAGCTATGGAGACTATGGCTACACCTTC
15	few	-	TRBV7-9	TRBJ1-2	CASSLVDDWTPGYTF	TGTGCCAGCAGCTTAGTTGACGACTGGACCCCTGGCTACACCTTC
13	-	TRBD2	TRBV5-1	TRBJ2-2	CASSWRGAGELFF	TGCGCCAGCAGCTGGCGGGGGGCCGGGGAGCTGTTTTTT
16	-	TRBD2	TRBV12-3/TRBV12-4	TRBJ2-7	CASSLSSGGRSYEQYF	TGTGCCAGCAGTTTGTCTTCGGGGGGGCGATCCTACGAGCAGTACTTC
15	few	-	TRBV5-1	TRBJ2-6	CASSLVDSGANVLTF	TGCGCCAGCAGCTTGGTTGACTCTGGGGCCAACGTCCTGACTTTC
14	once	TRBD2	TRBV12-3/TRBV12-4	TRBJ2-3	CASSLRTSSDTQYF	TGTGCCAGCAGTTTAAGGACTAGTTCAGATACGCAGTATTTT
13	-	TRBD1	TRBV9	TRBJ2-2	CASSVNRGRELFF	TGTGCCAGCAGCGTAAACAGGGGCCGGGAGCTGTTTTTT
15	-	-	TRBV5-1	TRBJ1-1	CASSLLGEGGTEAFF	TGCGCCAGCAGCTTGTTGGGGGAAGGAGGGACTGAAGCTTTCTTT
13	few	-	TRBV5-6	TRBJ2-7	CASSFNRNYEQYF	TGTGCCAGCAGCTTCAACAGGAACTACGAGCAGTACTTC
16	-	TRBD2	TRBV20-1	TRBJ2-5	CSATPGLAGGLETQYF	TGCAGTGCTACTCCGGGACTAGCGGGGGGGTTGGAGACCCAGTACTTC
14	-	TRBD1	TRBV3-1	TRBJ1-2	CASSRMGQGGGYTF	TGTGCCAGCAGCCGTATGGGACAGGGCGGCGGCTACACCTTC
14	-	-	TRBV6-1	TRBJ2-7	CASSVPGGVVEQYF	TGTGCCAGCAGTGTCCCAGGAGGGGTGGTCGAGCAGTACTTC
16	many	-	TRBV5-1	TRBJ2-7	CASSPALDGIRYEQYF	TGCGCCAGCAGCCCGGCCCTGGACGGGATCCGTTACGAGCAGTACTTC
16	-	-	TRBV6-1	TRBJ1-6	CASRHSPGQANSPLHF	TGTGCCAGCAGACACTCCCCGGGACAAGCTAATTCACCCCTCCACTTT
13	-	-	TRBV5-8	TRBJ2-7	CASSLGSDYEQYF	TGTGCCAGCAGCTTGGGCTCGGACTACGAGCAGTACTTC
14	-	-	TRBV29-1	TRBJ1-4	CSVEVGTPNEKLFF	TGCAGCGTTGAAGTCGGGACTCCCAATGAAAAACTGTTTTTT
14	-	-	TRBV7-8	TRBJ2-1	CASSFSARSAEQFF	TGTGCCAGCAGCTTTAGTGCGCGATCGGCTGAGCAGTTCTTC
15	-	TRBD2	TRBV6-6	TRBJ2-1	CASPKKRGGFNEQFF	TGTGCCAGCCCTAAGAAGCGGGGGGGATTCAATGAGCAGTTCTTC
16	once	TRBD1	TRBV12-3/TRBV12-4	TRBJ2-3	CASSLADRGRTDMQYF	TGTGCCAGCAGTTTAGCAGACAGGGGGCGCACAGATATGCAGTATTTT
15	many	-	TRBV5-1	TRBJ1-1	CASRGSGVGNTEAFF	TGCGCCAGCAGGGGATCCGGGGTGGGAAACACTGAAGCTTTCTTT
19	-	TRBD1	TRBV7-9	TRBJ1-4	CASSTPQGVIGATNEKLFF	TGTGCCAGCAGCACGCCGCAGGGGGTAATAGGCGCAACTAATGAAAAACTGTTTTTT
17	few	TRBD2	TRBV5-1	TRBJ2-7	CASSSVLAGGPSDEQYF	TGCGCCAGCAGCTCCGTACTAGCGGGGGGGCCTTCGGATGAGCAGTACTTC
13	few	-	TRBV10-1	TRBJ2-7	CASSEGVRYEQYF	TGCGCCAGCAGTGAGGGGGTACGCTACGAGCAGTACTTC
16	-	-	TRBV2	TRBJ2-1	CASSDGGARSYNEQFF	TGTGCCAGCAGTGATGGTGGGGCCCGCTCCTACAATGAGCAGTTCTTC
15	-	-	TRBV12-3/TRBV12-4	TRBJ1-6	CAGSLVSGPNSPLHF	TGTGCCGGCAGTTTAGTCTCAGGGCCTAATTCACCCCTCCACTTT
18	few	TRBD2	TRBV11-2	TRBJ2-3	CASSFFRRLAGATDTQYF	TGTGCCAGCAGCTTTTTCCGTAGACTAGCGGGGGCCACAGATACGCAGTATTTT
15	many	TRBD1	TRBV15	TRBJ2-4	CATSRIETGENIQYF	TGTGCCACCAGCAGAATTGAGACAGGGGAAAACATTCAGTACTTC
14	few	TRBD1	TRBV18	TRBJ1-2	CASSPPGQGYGYAF	TGTGCCAGCTCACCGCCGGGACAGGGGTATGGCTACGCCTTC
15	few	-	TRBV24-1	TRBJ2-3	CATAPTLSRTDTQYF	TGTGCCACCGCTCCGACTCTTTCTCGAACAGATACGCAGTATTTT
20	-	-	TRBV5-1	TRBJ2-4	CASSPRLGQGGVLAKNIQYF	TGCGCCAGCAGCCCGCGCCTTGGACAAGGAGGGGTACTAGCCAAAAACATTCAGTACTTC
13	-	-	TRBV5-4	TRBJ2-1	CASSLEANNEQFF	TGTGCCAGCAGCTTGGAGGCCAACAATGAGCAGTTCTTC
15	-	-	TRBV20-1	TRBJ1-1	CSARDLGGLETEAFF	TGCAGTGCTAGAGATCTGGGGGGGCTAGAGACTGAAGCTTTCTTT
15	many	-	TRBV5-1	TRBJ1-5	CASSLEGGSNQPQHF	TGCGCCAGCAGCTTGGAGGGAGGATCCAATCAGCCCCAGCATTTT
16	few	-	TRBV27	TRBJ2-7	CASRPDRSLTAYEQYF	TGTGCCAGCAGGCCCGACCGTAGCCTGACAGCCTACGAGCAGTACTTC
14	-	-	TRBV15	TRBJ2-5	CATSRDHNGETQYF	TGTGCCACCAGCAGAGATCATAATGGAGAGACCCAGTACTTC
13	-	-	TRBV20-1	TRBJ2-5	CSALPSGQETQYF	TGCAGTGCTTTACCGAGCGGTCAAGAGACCCAGTACTTC
13	-	-	TRBV2	TRBJ1-5	CASGEGLDQPQHF	TGTGCCAGCGGGGAGGGGCTGGATCAGCCCCAGCATTTT